This T cell receptor (beta chain) is from a study of graft-versus-host responses after intestinal transplantation (dated by TCRdb to about 2021). Concerning the study at large: Multivisceral, liver-intestinal, or isolated intestinal transplants were received by the recipients. All recipients received anti-thymocyte globulin induction followed by maintenance tacrolimus and steroids for approximately 3 years. Graft-versus-host and host-versus-graft alloreactive T cell clones were tracked in the graft, circulation and bone marrow after intestinal transplantation using bulk TCR-beta CDR3 sequencing. Alloreactive clones were identified by sequencing pre-transplant mixed lymphocyte reaction products and comparing these products with unstimulated pre-transplant donor and recipient T cells. The cohort enrolled about two dozen intestinal transplant recipients including one retransplant, and a few patients lacking pretransplant specimens were excluded. Donor T cell macrochimerism was defined as a peak of at least 4% donor T cells among recipient peripheral blood mononuclear cells. Rather than being sequenced by the commercial service, samples from a few later patients were sequenced in-house on an Illumina MiSeq and processed with MiXCR.

Study-level results and caveats: Early after transplant, peak levels of circulating GvH clones were associated with declines in HvG clones. In the allografts of patients with donor T cell macrochimerism, GvH to HvG T cell clonal ratios were high. The conclusions were limited by the relatively low number and heterogeneity of the intestinal transplant patients. GvH clones turned up in recipient bone marrow, with some appearing earlier in ileal mucosa or blood, a pattern consistent with an intestinal mucosal origin.

The meaning of the sample's time point label: cells obtained before transplantation from donor or recipient. CD3+CD4+ and CD3+CD8+ populations were FACS-sorted from unstimulated pre-transplant donor and recipient cells taken from spleen or lymph nodes. V is shortened by 11 bases, J by 2 bases, and the region joining them spans 23 bases. The CDR3, from cysteine to phenylalanine, totals 16 residues. The read is trimmed to its CDR3 DNA, 48 bases read in frame from base 1. CDR1 and CDR2 are read off the germline V gene (reference sequence) as SEHNR and FQNEAQ. Library preparation employed the immunoSEQ multiplex PCR assay. For most patients, genomic DNA was isolated using the Qiagen DNeasy Blood and Tissue Kit and was shipped frozen to Adaptive Biotechnologies for TCR sequencing. Adaptive Biotechnologies carried out high-throughput TCR-beta CDR3 sequencing of genomic DNA for most patients. The original pipeline was this. TCR sequencing data for some 17 patients were retrieved from Adaptive's ImmunoSEQ software; three other patients were processed with MiXCR and VDJtools. CD4 versus CD8 sorting errors were corrected by removing sequences found in both subsets at a frequency ratio below 5:1. CDR3 nucleotide sequences shared between donor and recipient were removed because their origin could not be assigned. To be classed as alloreactive, a clone needed at least 2-fold expansion over unstimulated cells and a minimum CFSE-low frequency of 0.002% (template counts) or 0.001% (read counts). Clones were considered mappable if detected in sequenced pre-transplant spleen, lymph node, or MLR CFSE-low populations of the donor or recipient. Cumulative frequency of alloreactive clones was calculated as a percentage of all sequences weighted by copy number. What TCRdb holds here is the immuneACCESS table cut down to in-frame rearrangements. Part of the clones is not present; checked against another copy, under half of the missing clones reflect an unresolved V gene, and the others are unexplained. V, J and clone size derive from that table, while D and trimming were established from the DNA sequence. The sample records under 130,000 clones, approximately 93% of which are singletons. The ten largest clones represent more than 0.95% of the sample.

Concerning this clone: What antigen it recognizes has not been identified. Base-call qualities are not available, and no considerably larger clone is one nucleotide away.

This sequence originates from a human donor who received an intestinal transplant. The sample was unstimulated CD8+ T cells sorted from spleen or lymph node cells, taken before intestinal transplant. This chain joins TRBV7-9 to TRBJ2-3; the D assignment is uncertain and may be TRBD1 or TRBD2, with 6 bases supporting each. CDR3 reads: CAAAGGQGGYTDTQYF. The DNA sequence is given as TGTGCCGCCGCCGGTGGTCAAGGGGGGTACACAGATACGCAGTATTTT.